This passage covers 24 T cell receptor beta chains from one sample sequenced in a study of CD8 T cells in Susac syndrome. An input of about 0.45 to 1 ug of RNA was subjected to reverse transcription using random hexamers. From the immunoSEQ multiplex PCR reads, TCRdb called clonotypes with MiXCR, one entry per CDR3 protein. The sample shows 330,000 or so distinct CDR3 sequences, 85% of them seen only once. The sample taken for sequencing was CD8+ T cells from PBMCs. The receptors here all came from a human donor with multiple sclerosis.

This clonotype occurred once. The chain has TRBV28 and TRBJ2-1; D may correspond to TRBD1 or TRBD2 (6 bases each). The CDR3 has 15 amino acids. The V gene's germline CDR1 is MDHEN and CDR2 SYDVKM. V was cut by 7 bases and J by 5 bases, with 18 bases left in between. The CDR3 DNA sequence: TGTGCCAGCACCGGCCGGGGGCGGTGGGACAATGAGCAGTTCTTC. This sequence encodes CASTGRGRWDNEQFF.

CDR3 sequence (DNA): TGTGCCAGCAGTTTGGCCCAGTCTCTCTCCTACGAGCAGTACTTC. It specifies CASSLAQSLSYEQYF. This chain connects TRBV27 to TRBJ2-7, with D unresolved. V was shortened by 3 bases and J by 0 bases, with 12 bases between the two germline ends. The CDR3 is made up of 15 amino acids. The germline V gene encodes CDR1 MNHEY and CDR2 SMNVEV (reference sequence).

Notes on this clonotype: Compared with germline, one end of the junction differs, possibly owing to a read error. V gene TRBV11-1 combines with J gene TRBJ2-1, with 13 bases fitting TRBD2. The length of the CDR3 is 24 residues. Germline CDR1 is SGHAT and CDR2 is FQDESV (reference sequence). CDR3 bases: TGTGCCAGCAGCCTAGCAGTTACCCCGCCTGGACTAGCGGGAGCCTGCTGGACCTACAATGAGCAGTTCTTC. Protein product: CASSLAVTPPGLAGACWTYNEQFF.

This rearrangement joins TRBV6-1 to TRBJ2-3; 9 positions match TRBD2. Germline CDR1 and CDR2: MNHNS and SASEGT. With V trimmed by 5 bases and J by 1 base, 13 bases remained unmatched. The length of the CDR3 is 18 residues. CDR3: CASSPTLTVAGGTDTQYF. The CDR3 region has the DNA TGTGCCAGCAGTCCTACCTTGACTGTAGCGGGGGGCACAGATACGCAGTATTTT.

The rearrangement joins TRBV28 to TRBJ2-2, with D hard to call. The CDR3 runs 14 residues. Trimming took 2 bases from V and 5 from J, leaving 9 bases between them. Germline V lookup: CDR1 MDHEN, CDR2 SYDVKM. This chain's CDR3 is CASSLRTYTGELFF. CDR3 nucleotide sequence: TGTGCCAGCAGTTTAAGGACCTATACCGGGGAGCTGTTTTTT.

The J gene is TRBJ2-7, the V gene TRBV29-1; possibly TRBD1 or TRBD2 for D (5 bases each). CDR1 and CDR2 from the germline V gene are SQVTM and ANQGSEA. V lost 2 bases, J lost 2 bases, and 10 bases lay in between. The CDR3 totals 13 residues. The chain's CDR3 is CSVEIQGPYEQYF. The CDR3 coding sequence is TGCAGCGTTGAAATCCAGGGACCCTACGAGCAGTACTTC.

CDR3 nucleotide sequence: TGTGCCAGCCGGGACCACCAATACGAGCAGTACTTC. Its translation is CASRDHQYEQYF. The chain carries TRBV27 and TRBJ2-7; D possibly uses TRBD1 or TRBD2 (5 bases each). Germline loops: CDR1 MNHEY, CDR2 SMNVEV (reference sequence). Between the trimmed V and J ends, which lost 8 bases and 4 bases, there was a span of 12 bases. The CDR3 length is 12 residues.

The chain employs TRBV30 and TRBJ2-7; the match to TRBD1 covers 11 bases. This CDR3 has 14 residues. V lost 1 base to trimming and J lost 2 bases; unmatched junction nucleotides: 1. Looked up from germline, CDR1 is GTSNPN and CDR2 is SVGIG (reference sequence). CDR3 in amino acids: CAWSEGQGAYEQYF. The CDR3 DNA sequence: TGTGCCTGGAGTGAGGGACAGGGGGCCTACGAGCAGTACTTC.

The J gene is TRBJ2-1, the V gene TRBV7-4; possibly TRBD2 for D (5 bases). Trimming left V 2 bases short and J 9 bases short, with 20 bases between. CDR3 length: 16 amino acids. From germline, CDR1 is SGHVT and CDR2 SQSDAQ. Here the CDR3 DNA reads TGTGCCAGCAGCTTATACTACGACCCGGGATTATCTGAGCAGTTCTTC. This codes for CASSLYYDPGLSEQFF.

V usage is TRBV7-6 and J usage is TRBJ1-5, with 7 nucleotides matching TRBD1. Germline V gene lookup returns CDR1 SGHVS and CDR2 FNYEAQ. The V segment lost 0 bases and the J segment 6 bases; nucleotides outside the gene matches: 5. The CDR3 consists of 15 residues. CDR3 nucleotides: TGTGCCAGCAGCTTAGCGCCAGGGGGTCCTCAGCCCCAGCATTTT. Translating it yields CASSLAPGGPQPQHF.

The chain has TRBV3-1 and TRBJ1-2; a possible D gene is TRBD1 (5 bases). V lost 1 base to trimming and J lost 5 bases, with 14 bases between them. Germline CDR1 reads LGHDT; CDR2 reads YNNKEL (reference sequence). This CDR3 region has 15 residues. CDR3 DNA: TGTGCCAGCAGCCAAGTGGGGCTGGGCGGATATGGCTACACCTTC. Translation: CASSQVGLGGYGYTF.

This chain connects TRBV6-1 to TRBJ2-1; 8 bases are shared with TRBD1. The length of the CDR3 is 17 residues. Germline CDR1 MNHNS, CDR2 SASEGT. V lost 4 bases, J lost 4 bases, and 12 bases stayed unmatched. CDR3 in amino acids: CASSAMDRVVLYNEQFF. In DNA, the CDR3 is TGTGCCAGCAGTGCCATGGACAGGGTAGTTCTGTACAATGAGCAGTTCTTC.

The chain carries TRBV24-1 and TRBJ2-7; 9 bases fit TRBD1. With 5 bases clipped from V and 3 bases from J, the junction kept 4 bases outside the gene matches. CDR1 and CDR2 from the germline V gene are KGHDR and SFDVKD. This CDR3 comprises 14 residues. This CDR3 reads CATSARTGDYEQYF. In DNA, the CDR3 is TGTGCCACCAGTGCCAGGACAGGGGACTACGAGCAGTACTTC.

The table lists this clonotype with a few counts. This sequence joins TRBV6-1 and TRBJ2-7, with unresolved D. V gave up 7 bases and J gave up 2 bases, with 15 bases separating them. There are 14 residues in the CDR3. Germline CDR1 and CDR2: MNHNS and SASEGT. Here the CDR3 reads CASNEKSRTYEQYF. CDR3 DNA sequence: TGTGCCAGCAACGAGAAGTCCCGGACCTACGAGCAGTACTTC.

This clonotype was picked up a small number of times. V is TRBV19 and J is TRBJ2-2; a possible D gene is TRBD2 (5 bases). The CDR3 runs to 13 residues. Germline-derived CDR1 and CDR2 are LNHDA and SQIVND (reference sequence). V lost 3 bases and J 5 bases, leaving 7 bases between the germline ends. For the CDR3, the DNA is TGTGCCAGTAGTATTGGCGGGACCGGGGAGCTGTTTTTT. This translates into CASSIGGTGELFF.

This chain links TRBV11-2 with TRBJ1-2; 7 bases line up with TRBD1. The CDR3 runs 15 residues. The trim removed 0 bases at V and 5 bases at J, leaving 6 bases unmatched. Germline CDR1 and CDR2: SGHAT and FQNNGV. Here the CDR3 reads CASSLETGLGYGYTF. The CDR3 nucleotides are TGTGCCAGCAGCTTAGAGACAGGGTTGGGTTATGGCTACACCTTC. Using reference TRBV11-2 and TRBJ1-2 for the parts outside the CDR3, the full variable domain is EAGVAQSPRYKIIEKRQSVAFWCNPISGHATLYWYQQILGQGPKLLIQFQNNGVVDDSQLPKDRFSAERLKGVDSTLKIQPAKLEDSAVYLCASSLETGLGYGYTFGSGTRLTVV.

This clonotype was counted once. The chain carries TRBV5-5 and TRBJ1-1, with 9 nucleotides matching TRBD1. Germline V lookup: CDR1 SGHKS, CDR2 YYEKEE (reference sequence). The CDR3 is 14 amino acids. V trimming: 6 bases; J trimming: 3 bases; junction bases outside the gene matches: 6. The CDR3 reads CASTQTGGDTEAFF. CDR3 nucleotides: TGTGCCAGCACCCAGACAGGGGGAGACACTGAAGCTTTCTTT. The full variable domain, rest sourced from reference TRBV5-5 and TRBJ1-1, is DAGVTQSPTHLIKTRGQQVTLRCSPISGHKSVSWYQQVLGQGPQFIFQYYEKEERGRGNFPDRFSARQFPNYSSELNVNALLLGDSALYLCASTQTGGDTEAFFGQGTRLTVV.

V gene TRBV27 combines with J gene TRBJ1-2; D unclear. Germline V gene data show CDR1 as MNHEY and CDR2 as SMNVEV (reference sequence). Trimming left V 0 bases short and J 0 bases short, with 11 bases between. The CDR3 is 16 amino acids. CDR3 amino acids: CASSLSFNIANYGYTF. The CDR3 DNA follows: TGTGCCAGCAGTTTATCGTTTAATATAGCTAACTATGGCTACACCTTC.

The V gene is TRBV27, the J gene TRBJ1-1; D unresolved. Germline CDR1 is MNHEY and CDR2 is SMNVEV (reference sequence). The CDR3 loop spans 14 amino acids. Trimming left V 1 base short and J 0 bases short, with 6 bases between. The CDR3 DNA is TGTGCCAGCAGTTTATATTCGATGAACACTGAAGCTTTCTTT. Its translation is CASSLYSMNTEAFF.

The chain recombines TRBV10-2 with TRBJ2-7; TRBD1 might be the D (6 bases). The CDR3 has 14 amino acids. V was shortened by 7 bases and J by 2 bases, with 15 bases between the two germline ends. Per germline, CDR1 WSHSY and CDR2 SAAADI. CDR3 nucleotide sequence: TGCGCCAGCAAACCCGGGACAAGCGCCTACGAGCAGTACTTC. Translating it yields CASKPGTSAYEQYF.

The CDR3 protein is CASSLWLAGPNTGELFF. The DNA of the CDR3 is TGCGCCAGCAGCTTGTGGCTAGCGGGGCCTAACACCGGGGAGCTGTTTTTT. This rearrangement joins TRBV5-1 to TRBJ2-2; 9 bases agree with TRBD2. Germline assignment: CDR1 SGHRS and CDR2 YFSETQ. V shed 1 base, J shed 2 bases, and the junction held 6 bases outside the gene matches. The CDR3 runs 17 residues.

The chain joins TRBV11-2 to TRBJ1-2; no clear D gene. Trimming left V 5 bases short and J 1 base short, with 17 bases between. The CDR3 is 16 amino acids. Germline-derived CDR1 and CDR2 are SGHAT and FQNNGV. The CDR3 DNA reads as TGTGCCAGCAGCGGGCACCGGACGGACGGTAACTATGGCTACACCTTC. The encoded protein is CASSGHRTDGNYGYTF. Complete variable domain (other parts from reference TRBV11-2 and TRBJ1-2): EAGVAQSPRYKIIEKRQSVAFWCNPISGHATLYWYQQILGQGPKLLIQFQNNGVVDDSQLPKDRFSAERLKGVDSTLKIQPAKLEDSAVYLCASSGHRTDGNYGYTFGSGTRLTVV.

The genes are TRBV28 and TRBJ2-7, with a weak D call TRBD2 (6 bases). Trimming removed 8 bases from V and 3 bases from J, with 17 bases in between. There are 14 residues in the CDR3. CDR1 and CDR2 (germline): MDHEN, SYDVKM. DNA for the CDR3: TGTGCCAGCGAGGGGCTTTCGGGGGTCTACGAGCAGTACTTC. Residues: CASEGLSGVYEQYF.

The chain links TRBV7-6 to TRBJ2-3; 9 bases align to TRBD1. Germline lookup yields CDR1 SGHVS and CDR2 FNYEAQ. The CDR3 has 16 residues. Trimming at V came to 4 bases and at J to 6 bases, leaving 11 bases not matched to a gene. This chain's CDR3 is CASSSWGDRDRDTQYF. CDR3 nucleotide sequence: TGTGCCAGCAGCTCTTGGGGGGACAGGGATAGGGATACGCAGTATTTT.